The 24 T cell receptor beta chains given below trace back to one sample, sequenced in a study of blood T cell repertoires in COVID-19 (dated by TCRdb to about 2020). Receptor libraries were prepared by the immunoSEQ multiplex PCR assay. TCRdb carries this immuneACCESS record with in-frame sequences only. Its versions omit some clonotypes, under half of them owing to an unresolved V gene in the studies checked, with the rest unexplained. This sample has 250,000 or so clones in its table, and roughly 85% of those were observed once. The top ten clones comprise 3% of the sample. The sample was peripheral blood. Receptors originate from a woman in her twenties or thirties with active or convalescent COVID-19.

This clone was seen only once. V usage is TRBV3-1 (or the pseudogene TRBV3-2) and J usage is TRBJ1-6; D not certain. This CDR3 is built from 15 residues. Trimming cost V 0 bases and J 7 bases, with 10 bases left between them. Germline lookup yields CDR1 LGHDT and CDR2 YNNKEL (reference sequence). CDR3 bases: TGTGCCAGCAGCCAAGATGGCCAGCGGAATTCACCCCTCCACTTT. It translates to CASSQDGQRNSPLHF.

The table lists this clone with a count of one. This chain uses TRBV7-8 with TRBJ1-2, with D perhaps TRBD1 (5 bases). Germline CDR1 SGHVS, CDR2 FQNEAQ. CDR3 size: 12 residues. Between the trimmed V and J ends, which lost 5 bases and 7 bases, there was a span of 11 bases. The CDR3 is CASSQGVVGYTF. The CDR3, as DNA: TGTGCCAGCAGCCAAGGGGTCGTTGGCTACACCTTC.

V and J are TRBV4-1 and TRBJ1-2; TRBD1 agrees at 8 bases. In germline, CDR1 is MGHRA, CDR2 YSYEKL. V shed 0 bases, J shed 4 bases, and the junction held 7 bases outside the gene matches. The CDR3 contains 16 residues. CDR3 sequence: CASSQEWQGASYGYTF. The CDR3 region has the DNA TGCGCCAGCAGCCAAGAATGGCAGGGGGCTTCCTATGGCTACACCTTC.

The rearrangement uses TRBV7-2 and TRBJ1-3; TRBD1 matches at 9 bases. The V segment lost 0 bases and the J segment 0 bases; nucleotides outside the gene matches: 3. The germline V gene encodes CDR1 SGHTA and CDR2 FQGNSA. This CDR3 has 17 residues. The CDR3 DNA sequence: TGTGCCAGCAGCTTAGCCGGGACAGGGAACTCTGGAAACACCATATATTTT. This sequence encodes CASSLAGTGNSGNTIYF. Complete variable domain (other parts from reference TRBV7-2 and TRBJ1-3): GAGVSQSPSNKVTEKGKDVELRCDPISGHTALYWYRQSLGQGLEFLIYFQGNSAPDKSGLPSDRFSAERTGGSVSTLTIQRTQQEDSAVYLCASSLAGTGNSGNTIYFGEGSWLTVV.

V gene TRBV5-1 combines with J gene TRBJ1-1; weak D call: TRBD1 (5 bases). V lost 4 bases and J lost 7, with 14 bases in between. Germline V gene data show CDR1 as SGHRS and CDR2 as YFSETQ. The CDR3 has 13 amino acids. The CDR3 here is CASSLGTGGEAFF. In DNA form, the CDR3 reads TGCGCCAGCAGCCTAGGGACCGGGGGTGAAGCTTTCTTT.

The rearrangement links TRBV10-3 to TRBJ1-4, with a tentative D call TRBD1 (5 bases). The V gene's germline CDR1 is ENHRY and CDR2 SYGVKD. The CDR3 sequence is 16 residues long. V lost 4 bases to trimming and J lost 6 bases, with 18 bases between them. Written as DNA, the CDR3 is TGTGCCATCAGTGCAAATCGGGGGACCCGGGATGAAAAACTGTTTTTT. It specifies CAISANRGTRDEKLFF.

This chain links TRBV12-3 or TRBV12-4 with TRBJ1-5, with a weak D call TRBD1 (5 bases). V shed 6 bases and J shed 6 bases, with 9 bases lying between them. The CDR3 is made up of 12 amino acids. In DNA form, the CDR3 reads TGTGCCAGCAGGGCAGGGTCTCAGCCCCAGCATTTT. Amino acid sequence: CASRAGSQPQHF.

DNA for the CDR3: TGTGCCAGCAGTCCCGACAGGTTGCCCACTGAAGCTTTCTTT. This codes for CASSPDRLPTEAFF. The gene calls are TRBV6-6 and TRBJ1-1; D may be TRBD1 (6 bases). Germline CDR1 reads MNHNY; CDR2 reads SVGAGI (reference sequence). V gave up 5 bases and J gave up 4 bases, with 14 bases separating them. CDR3 size: 14 residues.

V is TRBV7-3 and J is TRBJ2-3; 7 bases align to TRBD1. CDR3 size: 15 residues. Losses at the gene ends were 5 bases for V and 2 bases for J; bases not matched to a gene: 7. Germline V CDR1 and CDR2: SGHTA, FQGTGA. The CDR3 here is CASSPSGQITDTQYF. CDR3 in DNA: TGTGCCAGCAGCCCCTCGGGACAGATCACAGATACGCAGTATTTT.

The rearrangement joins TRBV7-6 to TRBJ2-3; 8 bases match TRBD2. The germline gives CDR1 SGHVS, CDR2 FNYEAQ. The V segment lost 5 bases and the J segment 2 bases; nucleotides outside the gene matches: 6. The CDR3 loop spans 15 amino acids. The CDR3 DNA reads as TGTGCCAGCAGCCTGGGGACTAGATACACAGATACGCAGTATTTT. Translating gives CASSLGTRYTDTQYF.

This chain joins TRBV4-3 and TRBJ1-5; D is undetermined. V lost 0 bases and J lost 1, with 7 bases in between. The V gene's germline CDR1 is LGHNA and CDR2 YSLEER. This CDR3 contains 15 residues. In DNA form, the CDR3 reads TGCGCCAGCAGCCAAGATCCGAGGAGCAATCAGCCCCAGCATTTT. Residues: CASSQDPRSNQPQHF.

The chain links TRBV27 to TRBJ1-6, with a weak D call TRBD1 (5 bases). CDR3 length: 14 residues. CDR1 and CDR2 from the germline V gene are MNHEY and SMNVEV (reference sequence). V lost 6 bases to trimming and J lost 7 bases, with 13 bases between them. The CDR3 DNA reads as TGTGCCAGCAGCTGGGGCGGTGTAAATTCACCCCTCCACTTT. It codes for CASSWGGVNSPLHF.

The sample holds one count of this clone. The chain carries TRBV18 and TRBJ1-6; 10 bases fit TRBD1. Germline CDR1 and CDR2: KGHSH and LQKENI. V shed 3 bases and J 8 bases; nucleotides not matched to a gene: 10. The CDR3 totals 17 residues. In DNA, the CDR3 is TGTGCCAGCTCACCCCTAGATCCTGGACAGGGGGATTCACCCCTCCACTTT. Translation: CASSPLDPGQGDSPLHF.

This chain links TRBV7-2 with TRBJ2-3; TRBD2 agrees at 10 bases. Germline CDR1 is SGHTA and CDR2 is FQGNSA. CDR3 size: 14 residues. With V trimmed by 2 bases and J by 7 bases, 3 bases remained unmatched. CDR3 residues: CASSLSSGGNTQYF. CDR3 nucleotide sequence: TGTGCCAGCAGCTTATCTAGCGGGGGAAATACGCAGTATTTT.

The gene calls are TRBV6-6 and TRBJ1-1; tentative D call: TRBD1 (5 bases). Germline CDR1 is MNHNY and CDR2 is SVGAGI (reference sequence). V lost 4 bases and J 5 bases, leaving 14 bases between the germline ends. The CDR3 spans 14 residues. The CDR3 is CASSSTQGRTEAFF. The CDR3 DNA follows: TGTGCCAGCAGTTCTACCCAGGGTAGAACTGAAGCTTTCTTT.

CDR3 sequence reads: CATSAGDRNTEAFF. As DNA, the CDR3 is TGTGCCACCAGTGCCGGGGACAGGAACACTGAAGCTTTCTTT. The chain joins TRBV24-1 to TRBJ1-1, with TRBD1 matching 7 bases. CDR1 is KGHDR and CDR2 is SFDVKD in the germline V gene. V shed 5 bases, J shed 1 base, and the junction held 3 bases outside the gene matches. CDR3 length: 14 residues.

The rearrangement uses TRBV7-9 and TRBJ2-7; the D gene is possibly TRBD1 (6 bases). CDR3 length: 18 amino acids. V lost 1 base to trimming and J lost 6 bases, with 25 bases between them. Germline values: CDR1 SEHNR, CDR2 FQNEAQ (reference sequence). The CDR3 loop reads CASSLGRGRPGPASEQYF. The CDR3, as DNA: TGTGCCAGCAGCTTAGGCAGGGGAAGGCCAGGACCAGCAAGCGAGCAGTACTTC.

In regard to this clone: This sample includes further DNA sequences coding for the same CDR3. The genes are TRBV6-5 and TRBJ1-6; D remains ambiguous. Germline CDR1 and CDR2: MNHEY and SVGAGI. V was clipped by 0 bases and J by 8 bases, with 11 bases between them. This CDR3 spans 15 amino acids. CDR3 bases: TGTGCCAGCAGTTACTCCGCCGGTTTGGATTCACCCCTCCACTTT. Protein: CASSYSAGLDSPLHF.

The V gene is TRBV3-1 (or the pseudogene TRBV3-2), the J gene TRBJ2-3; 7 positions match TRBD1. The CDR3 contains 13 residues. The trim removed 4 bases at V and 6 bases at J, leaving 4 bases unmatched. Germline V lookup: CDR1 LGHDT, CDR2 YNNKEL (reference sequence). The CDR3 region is CASSRRGWDTQYF. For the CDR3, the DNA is TGTGCCAGCAGCCGCAGGGGGTGGGATACGCAGTATTTT.

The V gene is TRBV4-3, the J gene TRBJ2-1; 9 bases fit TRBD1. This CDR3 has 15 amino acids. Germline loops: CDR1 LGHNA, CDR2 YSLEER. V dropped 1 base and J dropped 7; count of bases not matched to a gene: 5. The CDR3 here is CASSQAGQGRNEQFF. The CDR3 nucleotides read TGCGCCAGCAGCCAAGCGGGACAGGGTAGAAATGAGCAGTTCTTC.

The CDR3 sequence is CATYSGGFYEQYF. Here the CDR3 DNA reads TGTGCCACTTATTCAGGGGGCTTCTACGAGCAGTACTTC. The chain combines TRBV10-3 with TRBJ2-7, with 8 bases that match TRBD1. Looked up from germline, CDR1 is ENHRY and CDR2 is SYGVKD. CDR3 size: 13 residues. The junction had 8 bases not matched to a gene; V was cut back by 10 bases and J by 3 bases.

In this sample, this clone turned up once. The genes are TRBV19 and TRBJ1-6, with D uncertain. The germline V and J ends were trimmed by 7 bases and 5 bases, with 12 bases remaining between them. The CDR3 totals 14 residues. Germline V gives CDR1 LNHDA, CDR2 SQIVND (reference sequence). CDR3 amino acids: CASTPRDHNSPLHF. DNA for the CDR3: TGTGCCAGTACCCCCCGGGATCATAATTCACCCCTCCACTTT. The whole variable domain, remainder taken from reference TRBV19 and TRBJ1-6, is DGGITQSPKYLFRKEGQNVTLSCEQNLNHDAMYWYRQDPGQGLRLIYYSQIVNDFQKGDIAEGYSVSREKKESFPLTVTSAQKNPTAFYLCASTPRDHNSPLHFGNGTRLTVT.

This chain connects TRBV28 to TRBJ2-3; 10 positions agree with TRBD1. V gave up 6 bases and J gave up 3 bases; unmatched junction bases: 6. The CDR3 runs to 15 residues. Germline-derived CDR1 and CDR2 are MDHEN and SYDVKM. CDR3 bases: TGTGCCAGCAGGGGACAGGGGAAGGTAACAGATACGCAGTATTTT. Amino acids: CASRGQGKVTDTQYF.

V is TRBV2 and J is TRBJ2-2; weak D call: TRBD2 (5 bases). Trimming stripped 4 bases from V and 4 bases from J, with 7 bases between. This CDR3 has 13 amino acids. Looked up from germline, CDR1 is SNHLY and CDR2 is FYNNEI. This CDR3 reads CASSAGITGELFF. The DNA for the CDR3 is TGTGCCAGCAGTGCGGGAATCACCGGGGAGCTGTTTTTT.